These 4 T cell receptor beta chains were all obtained from the same sample, sequenced in a study of blood T cells in healthy people across ages. It was with a sample-barcoded 5' primer and a J-beta primer mix that a second PCR of about 7 to 12 cycles was run. MiXCR, run by TCRdb on the 5' RACE reads, gives a single entry per CDR3 protein. This table holds around 850,000 distinct CDR3 sequences, around 36% found once. The sample taken for sequencing was blood. These receptor sequences come from a man younger than 35 in good health.

This clonotype was counted between two and nine times. The chain carries TRBV29-1 and TRBJ1-2, with D uncertain. The V end lost 7 bases, the J end lost 3 bases, and 21 bases lay between the germline ends. The CDR3 spans 15 residues. CDR1 and CDR2 from the germline V gene are SQVTM and ANQGSEA. The CDR3 protein is CSAGRVPARDYGYTF. The CDR3 nucleotides are TGCAGCGCGGGGAGAGTCCCCGCTCGTGACTATGGCTACACCTTC.

The sample holds a few counts of this clonotype. Here the CDR3 reads CASSIDLAGQPYEQYF. In DNA form, the CDR3 reads TGTGCCAGTAGTATAGATCTGGCAGGACAACCCTACGAGCAGTACTTC. This rearrangement joins TRBV19 to TRBJ2-7, with D possibly being TRBD1 (5 bases). The CDR3 extends over 16 amino acids. V was shortened by 0 bases and J by 2 bases, with 14 bases between the two germline ends. Per germline, CDR1 LNHDA and CDR2 SQIVND (reference sequence). Full variable domain (remainder filled in from reference TRBV19 and TRBJ2-7): DGGITQSPKYLFRKEGQNVTLSCEQNLNHDAMYWYRQDPGQGLRLIYYSQIVNDFQKGDIAEGYSVSREKKESFPLTVTSAQKNPTAFYLCASSIDLAGQPYEQYFGPGTRLTVT.

This clonotype was seen only a few times. Here the CDR3 reads CASSLGLAEIQETQFF. CDR3 DNA: TGCGCCAGCAGCCTGGGACTAGCGGAGATCCAAGAGACCCAGTTCTTC. The chain carries TRBV4-3 and TRBJ2-1; TRBD2 matches at 11 bases. CDR1 is LGHNA, CDR2 YSLEER, per germline. The CDR3 consists of 16 residues. With 4 bases clipped from V and 13 bases from J, the junction kept 15 bases outside the gene matches.

As to this clonotype: This may be a read error, as it is one base from a much larger clone. The chain joins TRBV10-3 to TRBJ2-5; no reliable D call. The CDR3 is 13 residues long. Germline-derived CDR1 and CDR2 are ENHRY and SYGVKD. CDR3: CVITLTPGETQYF. CDR3 nucleotide sequence: TGTGTCATCACCTTGACCCCCGGAGAGACCCAGTACTTC.